This TCR beta chain is drawn from a study of graft-versus-host responses after intestinal transplantation. Across the study: Anti-thymocyte globulin served as induction for all recipients, who then took tacrolimus and steroids for approximately three years. Regarding the study as a whole: Within the allografts of patients who had graft-donor T cell macrochimerism, graft-versus-host to host-versus-graft clonal ratios were high. Investigators detected GvH clones in recipient marrow, with some emerging earlier in ileum or blood.

This CDR3 has 17 amino acids. CDR1 and CDR2 from the germline V gene are SGHAT and FQNNGV. V lost 2 bases and J 3 bases, leaving 20 bases between the germline ends. This clone was detected only once. Its target is not known. Clones were read by immunoSEQ multiplex PCR, and TCRdb kept only the in-frame ones, dropping some. This table has approximately 85,000 clones, over 80% appearing once. The sequences come from unstimulated CD8+ T cells sorted from spleen or lymph node cells, collected before transplant. The sequence was collected from a human donor who was the organ donor for an intestinal transplant. This chain connects TRBV11-2 to TRBJ2-7; possibly TRBD2 for D (6 bases). CDR3 in amino acids: CASSLSLEGPGVYEQYF. In DNA, the CDR3 is TGTGCCAGCAGCTTATCTTTGGAAGGACCGGGAGTCTACGAGCAGTACTTC.